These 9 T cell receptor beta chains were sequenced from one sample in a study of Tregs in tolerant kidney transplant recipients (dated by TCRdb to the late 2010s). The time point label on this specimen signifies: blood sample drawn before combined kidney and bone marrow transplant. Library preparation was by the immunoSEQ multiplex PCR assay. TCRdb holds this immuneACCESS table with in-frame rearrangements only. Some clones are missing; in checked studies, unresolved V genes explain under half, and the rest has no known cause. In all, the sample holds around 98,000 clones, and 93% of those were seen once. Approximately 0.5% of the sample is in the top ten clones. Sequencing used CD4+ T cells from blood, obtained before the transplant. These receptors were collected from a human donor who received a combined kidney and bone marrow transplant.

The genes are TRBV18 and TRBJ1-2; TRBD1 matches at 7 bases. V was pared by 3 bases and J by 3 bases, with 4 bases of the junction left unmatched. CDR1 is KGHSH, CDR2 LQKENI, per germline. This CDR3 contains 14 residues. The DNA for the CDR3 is TGTGCCAGCTCACCTTCCGACAGGGACTATGGCTACACCTTC. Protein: CASSPSDRDYGYTF.

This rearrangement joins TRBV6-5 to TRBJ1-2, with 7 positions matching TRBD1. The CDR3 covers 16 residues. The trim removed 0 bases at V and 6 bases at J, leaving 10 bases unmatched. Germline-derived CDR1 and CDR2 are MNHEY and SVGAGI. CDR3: CASSYSPATGFDGYTF. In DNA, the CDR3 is TGTGCCAGCAGTTACTCACCGGCGACAGGGTTTGATGGCTACACCTTC.

CDR3 bases: TGTGCCAGCTCACTCTCGGCGGGGACAGATACGCAGTATTTT. Protein sequence: CASSLSAGTDTQYF. The V call is TRBV2, the J call TRBJ2-3; D is possibly TRBD2 (6 bases). The CDR3 spans 14 residues. Trimming stripped 8 bases from V and 3 bases from J, with 15 bases between. Germline CDR1 is SNHLY and CDR2 is FYNNEI.

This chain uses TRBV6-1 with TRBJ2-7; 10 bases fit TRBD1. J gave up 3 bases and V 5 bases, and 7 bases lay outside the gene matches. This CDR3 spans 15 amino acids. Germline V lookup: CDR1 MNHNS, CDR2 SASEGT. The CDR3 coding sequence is TGTGCCAGCAGTATCGACAGGGGGCTTATCTACGAGCAGTACTTC. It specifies CASSIDRGLIYEQYF.

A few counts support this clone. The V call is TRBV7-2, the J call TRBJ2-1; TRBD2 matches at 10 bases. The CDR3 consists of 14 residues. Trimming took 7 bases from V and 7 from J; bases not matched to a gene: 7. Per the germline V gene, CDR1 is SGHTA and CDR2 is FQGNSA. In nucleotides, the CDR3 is TGTGCCAGCACGGGGACTAGCGAGAGGAATGAGCAGTTCTTC. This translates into CASTGTSERNEQFF.

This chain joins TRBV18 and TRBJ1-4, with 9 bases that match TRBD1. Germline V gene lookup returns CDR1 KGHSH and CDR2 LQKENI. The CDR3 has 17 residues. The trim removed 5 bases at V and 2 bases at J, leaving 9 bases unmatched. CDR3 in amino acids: CASSAGQGARTNEKLFF. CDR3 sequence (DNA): TGTGCCAGCTCAGCGGGACAGGGTGCCAGGACTAATGAAAAACTGTTTTTT.

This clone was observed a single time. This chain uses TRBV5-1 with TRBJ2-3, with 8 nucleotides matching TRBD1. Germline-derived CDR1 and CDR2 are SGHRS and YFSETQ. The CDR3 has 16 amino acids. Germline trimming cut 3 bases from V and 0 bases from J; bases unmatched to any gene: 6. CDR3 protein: CASSSTGVASTDTQYF. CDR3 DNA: TGCGCCAGCAGCTCGACAGGGGTGGCGAGCACAGATACGCAGTATTTT.

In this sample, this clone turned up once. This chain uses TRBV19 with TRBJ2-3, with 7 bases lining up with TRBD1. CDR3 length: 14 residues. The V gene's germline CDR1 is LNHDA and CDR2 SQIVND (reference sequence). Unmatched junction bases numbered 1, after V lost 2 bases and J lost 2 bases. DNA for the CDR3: TGTGCCAGTAGTATAAGGGGGCCCACAGATACGCAGTATTTT. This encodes CASSIRGPTDTQYF.

CDR3 protein: CASSLTVSGANVLTF. In DNA form, the CDR3 reads TGTGCCAGCAGTTTAACGGTATCTGGGGCCAACGTCCTGACTTTC. The chain employs TRBV27 and TRBJ2-6; no firm D call. The CDR3 runs 15 residues. CDR1 MNHEY and CDR2 SMNVEV come from the germline V gene (reference sequence). V lost 2 bases, J lost 1 base, and 6 bases lay in between.